This T cell receptor beta chain stems from a study of cytomegalovirus exposure and HLA in healthy donors. General study results and limits: Across donors, presence/absence analyses took sequencing depth to be roughly uniform. There were a few CMV-associated chains whose specificity for CMV antigens was confirmed in vitro. Several of the most significant clusters appeared, in a later analysis, to be linked to common viral pathogens.

A note on this clone: Its matching antigen is unknown.

60 Vbeta and 13 Jbeta primers were used in PCR. Generated by immunoSEQ multiplex PCR, the TCRdb table keeps only in-frame clones and is missing some. The data show approximately 190,000 clones, with about four fifths seen just once and roughly 3.1% held by the top ten. Between the trimmed V and J ends, which lost 1 base and 2 bases, there was a span of 9 bases. CDR1 is MDHEN, CDR2 SYDVKM, per germline. The CDR3 has 14 amino acids. The chain uses TRBV28 and TRBJ2-7, with D hard to call. The sequencing sample was made of PBMCs. The source is a man between 35 and 55 years old in good health and CMV-seropositive. The CDR3, as DNA: TGTGCCAGCAGTTTATATAGCAGCCCCTACGAGCAGTACTTC. Translating gives CASSLYSSPYEQYF.